What follows are 32 T cell receptor beta chains derived from one specimen sequenced in a study of blood T cell repertoires in COVID-19. Using immunoSEQ multiplex PCR, the repertoire was profiled, and TCRdb retains in-frame clones only, with some absent. The table shows about 200,000 clones, with 85% occurring only once. Sample: peripheral blood. All receptors derive from a woman of 80 years or more with acute or convalescent COVID-19.

The chain is built from TRBV6-2 or TRBV6-3 and TRBJ1-1, with D unresolved. V lost 2 bases to trimming and J lost 8 bases, with 21 bases between them. Per the germline V gene, CDR1 is MNHEY and CDR2 is SVGEGT. The CDR3 totals 16 residues. CDR3 amino acids: CASSYLLANAGAEAFF. In DNA form, the CDR3 reads TGTGCCAGCAGTTACCTCCTGGCAAATGCGGGAGCCGAAGCTTTCTTT.

The V call is TRBV27, the J call TRBJ2-7; TRBD2 matches 12 bases. The CDR3 covers 17 residues. CDR1 is MNHEY and CDR2 is SMNVEV in the germline V gene (reference sequence). V shed 4 bases and J 2 bases; nucleotides not matched to a gene: 9. The CDR3 spells CASSSRTTSGRTYEQYF. CDR3 DNA: TGTGCCAGCAGTTCCCGTACGACTAGCGGGAGAACCTACGAGCAGTACTTC.

The V and J genes are TRBV7-2 and TRBJ2-2; 7 bases are a match to TRBD2. V lost 4 bases, J lost 5 bases, and 10 bases stayed unmatched. This CDR3 has 16 residues. Germline V gene sequence: CDR1 SGHTA, CDR2 FQGNSA. Here the CDR3 reads CASSWAGGSVTGELFF. The CDR3 DNA reads TGTGCCAGCAGCTGGGCAGGCGGGAGCGTTACCGGGGAGCTGTTTTTT.

J is TRBJ1-1 and V is TRBV6-6, with D perhaps TRBD1 (6 bases). V lost 6 bases and J lost 4, with 27 bases in between. The CDR3 sequence is 18 residues long. Per germline, CDR1 MNHNY and CDR2 SVGAGI (reference sequence). The CDR3: CASRRKFRLAGAFTEAFF. DNA of the CDR3: TGTGCCAGCAGACGAAAATTTCGTCTGGCGGGGGCATTCACTGAAGCTTTCTTT.

This chain uses TRBV4-3 with TRBJ2-2; D gene ambiguous. The CDR3 is 15 residues long. CDR1 is LGHNA and CDR2 is YSLEER in the germline V gene. V lost 1 base, J lost 8 bases, and 14 bases lay in between. The CDR3 spells CASSQVAPFVGELFF. The CDR3 nucleotides read TGCGCCAGCAGCCAAGTGGCCCCTTTCGTGGGGGAGCTGTTTTTT.

The chain links TRBV5-6 to TRBJ1-5; D not resolved. This CDR3 comprises 14 residues. Germline V gene sequence: CDR1 SGHDT, CDR2 YYEEEE. Trimming took off 4 bases at V and 6 bases at J, with 14 bases between the two ends. As DNA, the CDR3 is TGTGCCAGCAGCGGAGGAAGTGGCGGTCAGCCCCAGCATTTT. Residues: CASSGGSGGQPQHF.

In DNA, the CDR3 is TGCGCCAGCAGCCTACGGCTAGCGGGAGGGCCCGGGAGGATGGACGAGCAGTACTTC. The encoded protein is CASSLRLAGGPGRMDEQYF. The gene calls are TRBV4-3 and TRBJ2-7, with TRBD2 matching over 12 bases. The CDR3 loop spans 19 amino acids. Germline CDR1 and CDR2: LGHNA and YSLEER. V dropped 4 bases and J dropped 5; count of bases not matched to a gene: 18.

V is TRBV5-1 and J is TRBJ2-6; D perhaps matches TRBD2 (6 bases). Germline lookup yields CDR1 SGHRS and CDR2 YFSETQ. This CDR3 spans 16 amino acids. V was shortened by 7 bases and J by 0 bases, with 14 bases between the two germline ends. DNA for the CDR3: TGCGCCAGCGGGTCCTCCGGGAGCTCTGGGGCCAACGTCCTGACTTTC. It specifies CASGSSGSSGANVLTF.

This clone appeared a few times. The chain recombines TRBV4-3 with TRBJ2-1, with D perhaps TRBD2 (5 bases). The CDR3 is 15 residues long. Trimming stripped 0 bases from V and 2 bases from J, with 8 bases between. From germline, CDR1 is LGHNA and CDR2 YSLEER. The CDR3 coding sequence is TGCGCCAGCAGCCAAGAAAGACTACCCTACAATGAGCAGTTCTTC. Its protein product is CASSQERLPYNEQFF.

This chain uses TRBV7-2 with TRBJ1-1; maybe TRBD1 (6 bases). This CDR3 region has 14 residues. The V and J ends lost 3 bases and 5 bases respectively, with 13 bases between them. Germline assignment: CDR1 SGHTA and CDR2 FQGNSA. The CDR3 DNA reads as TGTGCCAGCAGCTTCTGGGGGCGCGGGACTGAAGCTTTCTTT. Translating gives CASSFWGRGTEAFF.

The chain recombines TRBV18 with TRBJ2-1, with 8 bases matching TRBD1. Germline loops: CDR1 KGHSH, CDR2 LQKENI. The CDR3 totals 14 residues. The V and J ends lost 3 bases and 6 bases, in that order; junction bases with no gene match: 4. As DNA, the CDR3 is TGTGCCAGCTCACCCCAGGGGGCGGTCAATGAGCAGTTCTTC. It encodes CASSPQGAVNEQFF.

The V gene is TRBV6-2 or TRBV6-3, the J gene TRBJ1-2; 11 bases map to TRBD1. This CDR3 spans 15 amino acids. The V segment lost 8 bases and the J segment 6 bases; nucleotides outside the gene matches: 11. CDR1 MNHEY and CDR2 SVGEGT come from the germline V gene. Written as DNA, the CDR3 is TGTGCCAGCCGCCTCGGACAGGGGGCATTGAATGGCTACACCTTC. It translates to CASRLGQGALNGYTF.

This chain joins TRBV27 and TRBJ2-3; 12 positions match TRBD1. The CDR3 spans 16 residues. V dropped 4 bases and J dropped 4; count of bases not matched to a gene: 6. Per germline, CDR1 MNHEY and CDR2 SMNVEV (reference sequence). CDR3 in amino acids: CASSSGDRGRADTQYF. The DNA of the CDR3 is TGTGCCAGCAGTTCCGGGGACAGGGGGCGGGCAGATACGCAGTATTTT.

This chain uses TRBV9 with TRBJ2-2, with D possibly being TRBD2 (5 bases). Germline V lookup: CDR1 SGDLS, CDR2 YYNGEE. This CDR3 has 16 residues. V lost 0 bases and J 0 bases, leaving 9 bases between the germline ends. DNA for the CDR3: TGTGCCAGCAGCGTAGGAGAGCGGCCGAACACCGGGGAGCTGTTTTTT. Translated, it gives CASSVGERPNTGELFF.

This chain links TRBV30 with TRBJ2-5; TRBD1 might be the D (6 bases). The V gene lost 5 bases and the J gene lost 7 bases, with 20 bases spanning the gap. There are 14 residues in the CDR3. Per germline, CDR1 GTSNPN and CDR2 SVGIG (reference sequence). The chain's CDR3 is CAWEAGVGRGTQYF. For the CDR3, the DNA is TGTGCCTGGGAGGCAGGGGTGGGACGAGGGACCCAGTACTTC. The full variable domain, its missing parts supplied by reference TRBV30 and TRBJ2-5, is SQTIHQWPATLVQPVGSPLSLECTVEGTSNPNLYWYRQAAGRGLQLLFYSVGIGQISSEVPQNLSASRPQDRQFILSSKKLLLSDSGFYLCAWEAGVGRGTQYFGPGTRLLVL.

The J gene is TRBJ1-5, the V gene TRBV6-5; perhaps TRBD1 as D (6 bases). With 6 bases removed from V and 3 bases from J, the gap between germline ends came to 12 bases. The CDR3 contains 14 residues. Germline V gene sequence: CDR1 MNHEY, CDR2 SVGAGI. This chain's CDR3 is CASSGQLYNQPQHF. CDR3 DNA: TGTGCCAGCAGCGGACAGTTATACAATCAGCCCCAGCATTTT.

The gene calls are TRBV14 and TRBJ2-5; 7 bases are shared with TRBD2. J lost 5 bases, V lost 3 bases, and 9 bases had no gene match. The CDR3 totals 15 residues. Germline V lookup: CDR1 SGHDN, CDR2 FVKESK. The CDR3 is CASSHNGAGRETQYF. The CDR3 DNA reads as TGTGCCAGCAGCCACAACGGAGCGGGGCGGGAGACCCAGTACTTC.

The V and J genes are TRBV6-5 and TRBJ1-2; D may be TRBD1 (6 bases). The CDR3 sequence is 14 residues long. Germline CDR1 is MNHEY and CDR2 is SVGAGI. V lost 0 bases and J lost 6, with 11 bases in between. The CDR3, as DNA: TGTGCCAGCAGTTACTCGATTAACAGGGATGGCTACACCTTC. Translation gives CASSYSINRDGYTF.

V usage is TRBV28 and J usage is TRBJ2-7, with a possible D match to TRBD2 (5 bases). Germline CDR1 is MDHEN and CDR2 is SYDVKM. Trimming stripped 1 base from V and 3 bases from J, with 16 bases between. This CDR3 spans 16 amino acids. CDR3: CASSLSPDRGVYEQYF. DNA of the CDR3: TGTGCCAGCAGTTTATCCCCGGATCGGGGAGTCTACGAGCAGTACTTC.

The chain links TRBV5-1 to TRBJ1-3; TRBD1 matches at 7 bases. The germline CDR1 and CDR2 sequences are SGHRS and YFSETQ. Unmatched junction bases numbered 7, after V lost 4 bases and J lost 3 bases. CDR3 length equals 15 residues. DNA for the CDR3: TGCGCCAGCAGCAATAGGACAGGAGGTGGAAACACCATATATTTT. The encoded protein is CASSNRTGGGNTIYF. The full variable domain, with the rest looked up from reference TRBV5-1 and TRBJ1-3, is KAGVTQTPRYLIKTRGQQVTLSCSPISGHRSVSWYQQTPGQGLQFLFEYFSETQRNKGNFPGRFSGRQFSNSRSEMNVSTLELGDSALYLCASSNRTGGGNTIYFGEGSWLTVV.

The chain has TRBV18 and TRBJ1-4, with D perhaps matching TRBD1 (5 bases). V was clipped by 4 bases and J by 5 bases, with 11 bases between them. This CDR3 has 14 amino acids. Per germline, CDR1 KGHSH and CDR2 LQKENI. The DNA of the CDR3 is TGTGCCAGCTCACAGGGGTTTAGGAATGAAAAACTGTTTTTT. It yields the protein CASSQGFRNEKLFF.

V usage is TRBV24-1 and J usage is TRBJ2-5, with 7 bases aligning to TRBD1. Germline lookup yields CDR1 KGHDR and CDR2 SFDVKD. V shed 4 bases and J 5 bases; nucleotides not matched to a gene: 9. The CDR3 runs to 15 residues. The CDR3: CATSDTRGPRETQYF. The DNA of the CDR3 is TGTGCCACCAGTGACACAAGGGGGCCCAGGGAGACCCAGTACTTC.

Note on this clone: This sample also contains other DNA sequences that code for the same CDR3. V gene TRBV24-1 combines with J gene TRBJ2-5; 12 positions agree with TRBD2. CDR3 size: 15 residues. V trimming: 4 bases; J trimming: 5 bases; junction bases outside the gene matches: 4. From germline, CDR1 is KGHDR and CDR2 SFDVKD. The CDR3 DNA is TGTGCCACCAGTGACCCCGGGACTAGCGGGGAGACCCAGTACTTC. Translation gives CATSDPGTSGETQYF.

This chain joins TRBV7-9 and TRBJ1-5; the D gene is possibly TRBD1 (5 bases). The V end lost 1 base, the J end lost 6 bases, and 10 bases lay between the germline ends. CDR3 size: 14 residues. CDR1 is SEHNR, CDR2 FQNEAQ, per germline (reference sequence). CDR3 loop: CASSLGQGGQPQHF. The CDR3 DNA sequence: TGTGCCAGCAGCTTAGGGCAGGGCGGTCAGCCCCAGCATTTT.

This chain connects TRBV5-1 to TRBJ1-6; D remains unclear. Trimming pared 4 bases from V and 7 bases from J, leaving 15 bases between. The germline gives CDR1 SGHRS, CDR2 YFSETQ. The CDR3 loop spans 15 amino acids. As DNA, the CDR3 is TGCGCCAGCAGCGGAGACCCAGACCCCAATTCACCCCTCCACTTT. Translating gives CASSGDPDPNSPLHF.

The chain couples TRBV19 to TRBJ1-1; tentative D call: TRBD1 (5 bases). V was clipped by 7 bases and J by 0 bases, with 12 bases between them. Germline CDR1 and CDR2: LNHDA and SQIVND (reference sequence). CDR3 length: 14 amino acids. Here the CDR3 reads CASTPTDMNTEAFF. The CDR3 bases are TGTGCCAGTACCCCGACAGACATGAACACTGAAGCTTTCTTT.

This chain connects TRBV7-2 to TRBJ2-1; TRBD2 matches at 10 bases. This CDR3 is built from 16 residues. The germline V gene has CDR1 SGHTA and CDR2 FQGNSA. V was clipped by 5 bases and J by 4 bases; unmatched bases: 8. The CDR3 DNA reads TGTGCCAGCAGCCTGGGACTAGCGACTCGTTACAATGAGCAGTTCTTC. Protein: CASSLGLATRYNEQFF.

This clone was picked up one time. The genes are TRBV7-8 and TRBJ2-1, with 9 bases fitting TRBD1. Germline CDR1 SGHVS, CDR2 FQNEAQ. Trimming cost V 2 bases and J 4 bases; bases outside gene matches: 12. The CDR3 totals 18 residues. This chain's CDR3 is CASSLNRPRDRVYNEQFF. In DNA, the CDR3 is TGTGCCAGCAGCTTAAATAGGCCCCGGGACAGGGTATACAATGAGCAGTTCTTC.

The V call is TRBV27, the J call TRBJ1-3, with 9 bases that match TRBD1. V lost 4 bases, J lost 2 bases, and 3 bases stayed unmatched. Per the germline V gene, CDR1 is MNHEY and CDR2 is SMNVEV (reference sequence). The CDR3 is 15 residues long. CDR3 nucleotides: TGTGCCAGCAGTTCACAGGGGGCCCCTGGAAACACCATATATTTT. Amino acids: CASSSQGAPGNTIYF.

The rearrangement joins TRBV7-8 to TRBJ1-4; TRBD1 matches at 7 bases. This CDR3 has 19 residues. In germline, CDR1 is SGHVS, CDR2 FQNEAQ. The ends lost 1 base at V and 1 base at J; junction bases unmatched: 12. The CDR3 bases are TGTGCCAGCAGCTTAGAGGTTCTCGTGAGGGGGCGAACTAATGAAAAACTGTTTTTT. Its protein is CASSLEVLVRGRTNEKLFF.

This chain links TRBV10-1 with TRBJ2-3; D is perhaps TRBD2 (5 bases). Trimming shortened V by 3 bases and J by 6 bases, and 19 bases separated the two germline ends. Germline CDR1 is WNHNN and CDR2 is SYGVQD (reference sequence). The CDR3 has 16 amino acids. CDR3 sequence (DNA): TGCGCCAGCAGTGACGCCCTTGCTCCGGGAACGGATACGCAGTATTTT. This translates into CASSDALAPGTDTQYF.

The V call is TRBV19, the J call TRBJ2-7, with 13 positions matching TRBD2. Trimming cost V 4 bases and J 3 bases; bases outside gene matches: 3. Germline V gives CDR1 LNHDA, CDR2 SQIVND (reference sequence). This CDR3 comprises 15 residues. The CDR3 region is CASSTGLAGVYEQYF. CDR3 sequence (DNA): TGTGCCAGTAGTACCGGACTAGCGGGAGTCTACGAGCAGTACTTC. The full variable domain, its missing parts supplied by reference TRBV19 and TRBJ2-7, is DGGITQSPKYLFRKEGQNVTLSCEQNLNHDAMYWYRQDPGQGLRLIYYSQIVNDFQKGDIAEGYSVSREKKESFPLTVTSAQKNPTAFYLCASSTGLAGVYEQYFGPGTRLTVT.